The 15 T cell receptor beta chains below all came from one sample that was sequenced in a study of molecular identifiers for immune sequencing clone quantification. Each CDR3 protein gets one entry after TCRdb re-called the PCR reads with MiXCR. The sample contains tens of thousands of distinct CDR3 sequences, roughly 24% of which appear only once. The specimen was naive CD8+ T cells from blood, with Jurkat cell RNA spiked in. Indicated subset: FACS-sorted CD8+CD4-CCR7+CD45RA+ naive T cells. These receptors all stem from a human donor in good health. Some libraries in this study had Jurkat cell RNA spiked in.

Notes on this clonotype: The CDR3 end shows no conserved phenylalanine or tryptophan, and so a read error is likely. The genes are TRBV7-9 and TRBJ2-3; perhaps D is TRBD1 or TRBD2 (5 bases each). Germline V gives CDR1 SEHNR, CDR2 FQNEAQ (reference sequence). V shed 5 bases and J shed 0 bases, with 12 bases lying between them. The CDR3 contains 15 residues. The CDR3 loop is CASSPGTASTDTQYL. The CDR3, as DNA: TGTGCCAGCAGCCCCGGGACGGCTAGCACAGATACGCAGTATCTT.

This clonotype was observed at least ten times. This chain links TRBV7-9 with TRBJ1-4, with 9 bases matching TRBD1. Trimming cost V 6 bases and J 7 bases; bases outside gene matches: 12. The CDR3 length is 16 residues. Germline V gene sequence: CDR1 SEHNR, CDR2 FQNEAQ (reference sequence). CDR3 amino acids: CASSQPGQGWSEKLFF. The DNA of the CDR3 is TGTGCCAGCAGTCAACCGGGACAGGGATGGAGTGAAAAACTGTTTTTT.

V usage is TRBV5-6 and J usage is TRBJ1-1; D is uncertain. The germline V gene encodes CDR1 SGHDT and CDR2 YYEEEE. V was cut by 9 bases and J by 0 bases, with 9 bases left in between. The CDR3 length is 12 residues. In nucleotides, the CDR3 is TGTGCCACTTCACTAATGAACACTGAAGCTTTCTTT. Residues: CATSLMNTEAFF.

The sample holds many counts of this clonotype. The V call is TRBV20-1, the J call TRBJ1-2; D gene unclear. The CDR3 length is 15 residues. The germline CDR1 and CDR2 sequences are DFQATT and SNEGSKA (reference sequence). V was pared by 1 base and J by 2 bases, with 14 bases between. This CDR3 reads CSARGRLQQNYGYTF. The CDR3 DNA reads TGCAGTGCTAGAGGTCGTCTACAACAGAACTATGGCTACACCTTC.

This clonotype was seen many times. The genes are TRBV28 and TRBJ2-7; no firm D call. CDR1 and CDR2 from the germline V gene are MDHEN and SYDVKM. V was shortened by 7 bases and J by 7 bases, with 14 bases between the two germline ends. The CDR3 length is 12 residues. As DNA, the CDR3 is TGTGCCAGCACCTCGTCCTACGAGGAGCAGTACTTC. Translated, it gives CASTSSYEEQYF.

This clonotype was counted between two and nine times. This clone may be a read error of a much larger clone one base away. The V gene is TRBV19, the J gene TRBJ2-5; TRBD2 aligns across 13 bases. Germline V lookup: CDR1 LNHDA, CDR2 SQIVND (reference sequence). The CDR3 extends over 16 amino acids. The junction had 6 bases not matched to a gene; V was cut back by 1 base and J by 7 bases. CDR3 loop: CASSIGTSGRKGTQYF. The CDR3 DNA sequence: TGTGCCAGTAGTATAGGGACTAGCGGGAGAAAAGGGACCCAGTACTTC.

Of note for this clonotype: Since the CDR3 does not end with the conserved phenylalanine or tryptophan, this likely comes from a read error. V and J are TRBV27 and TRBJ1-5, with D unresolved. V lost 0 bases to trimming and J lost 5 bases, with 11 bases between them. Germline loops: CDR1 MNHEY, CDR2 SMNVEV (reference sequence). CDR3 length: 15 residues. CDR3 loop: CASSLSEEVDQPQHI. In DNA, the CDR3 is TGTGCCAGCAGTTTATCTGAAGAAGTTGATCAGCCCCAGCATATT.

This clonotype has ten or more counts. The CDR3 DNA sequence: TGTGCCAGTAGTAGGGCCGAGGGGAACAATCAGCCCCAGCATTTT. Amino acid sequence: CASSRAEGNNQPQHF. V and J are TRBV19 and TRBJ1-5, with D possibly being TRBD1 (5 bases). V shed 4 bases and J shed 3 bases, with 13 bases lying between them. Germline V gene lookup returns CDR1 LNHDA and CDR2 SQIVND (reference sequence). This CDR3 has 15 residues.

As regards this clonotype: A single base separates this from a much larger clone, so it may be a read error. The chain links TRBV20-1 to TRBJ1-5; TRBD1 matches 7 bases. CDR1 and CDR2 from the germline V gene are DFQATT and SNEGSKA (reference sequence). The CDR3 loop spans 16 amino acids. The V and J ends lost 6 bases and 7 bases, in that order; junction bases with no gene match: 18. In DNA, the CDR3 is TGCAGTGCAATAAGAAACGGACAGGTCTCAGGGCAGCCCCAGCATTTT. Protein: CSAIRNGQVSGQPQHF.

The genes are TRBV11-2 and TRBJ2-5; D gene unclear. CDR1 is SGHAT, CDR2 FQNNGV, per germline. This CDR3 region has 15 residues. The germline V and J ends were trimmed by 7 bases and 1 base, with 16 bases remaining between them. The CDR3 reads CASNDRLMGQETQYF. CDR3 bases: TGTGCCAGCAACGACCGGCTTATGGGCCAAGAGACCCAGTACTTC.

This clonotype was observed many times. This chain links TRBV19 with TRBJ1-1; D is uncertain. The CDR3 spans 15 residues. The V and J ends lost 7 bases and 7 bases respectively, with 22 bases between them. From germline, CDR1 is LNHDA and CDR2 SQIVND (reference sequence). In nucleotides, the CDR3 is TGTGCCAGTACCCACACTAGTTCCCAACTTGGTGAAGCTTTCTTT. It specifies CASTHTSSQLGEAFF. Together with reference TRBV19 and TRBJ1-1, the CDR3 gives the full variable domain: DGGITQSPKYLFRKEGQNVTLSCEQNLNHDAMYWYRQDPGQGLRLIYYSQIVNDFQKGDIAEGYSVSREKKESFPLTVTSAQKNPTAFYLCASTHTSSQLGEAFFGQGTRLTVV.

This clonotype was picked up many times. The V gene is TRBV23-1, the J gene TRBJ2-7; D may correspond to TRBD1 or TRBD2 (5 bases each). TRBV23-1 is annotated as an ORF whose role is uncertain. The CDR3 is 15 residues long. The V end lost 5 bases, the J end lost 2 bases, and 16 bases lay between the germline ends. CDR3 sequence (DNA): TGCGCCAGCAGTTTACGAGAAGGGACGACCTACGAGCAGTACTTC. Translation gives CASSLREGTTYEQYF.

In its sample, this clonotype was seen a few times. This may stem from a read error, because a much larger clone lies one nucleotide away. The rearrangement joins TRBV27 to TRBJ1-1; D remains unclear. This CDR3 has 14 amino acids. The V end lost 5 bases, the J end lost 2 bases, and 12 bases lay between the germline ends. Germline CDR1 and CDR2: MNHEY and SMNVEV (reference sequence). The CDR3 region has the DNA TGTGCCAGCAGTCCAACAAGTGAAAACACTGAAGCTTTCTTT. Amino acids: CASSPTSENTEAFF.

This clonotype has only a few counts. This rearrangement joins TRBV27 to TRBJ2-2; D gene unclear. V lost 2 bases, J lost 1 base, and 8 bases lay in between. CDR1 is MNHEY, CDR2 SMNVEV, per germline (reference sequence). This CDR3 region has 15 residues. CDR3 amino acids: CASSLGRMNTGELFF. The CDR3 DNA reads TGTGCCAGCAGTTTAGGGCGGATGAACACCGGGGAGCTGTTTTTT.

A note on this clonotype: An end of the junction does not agree with germline; a read error may underlie this. The rearrangement joins TRBV7-6 to TRBJ1-5; no definite D call. Germline V gives CDR1 SGHVS, CDR2 FNYEAQ. The CDR3 spans 13 residues. CDR3 amino acids: CASSSHSNQPQHF. Here the CDR3 DNA reads TGTGCCAGCAGCTCCCATAGCAATCAGCCTCAGCATTTT.